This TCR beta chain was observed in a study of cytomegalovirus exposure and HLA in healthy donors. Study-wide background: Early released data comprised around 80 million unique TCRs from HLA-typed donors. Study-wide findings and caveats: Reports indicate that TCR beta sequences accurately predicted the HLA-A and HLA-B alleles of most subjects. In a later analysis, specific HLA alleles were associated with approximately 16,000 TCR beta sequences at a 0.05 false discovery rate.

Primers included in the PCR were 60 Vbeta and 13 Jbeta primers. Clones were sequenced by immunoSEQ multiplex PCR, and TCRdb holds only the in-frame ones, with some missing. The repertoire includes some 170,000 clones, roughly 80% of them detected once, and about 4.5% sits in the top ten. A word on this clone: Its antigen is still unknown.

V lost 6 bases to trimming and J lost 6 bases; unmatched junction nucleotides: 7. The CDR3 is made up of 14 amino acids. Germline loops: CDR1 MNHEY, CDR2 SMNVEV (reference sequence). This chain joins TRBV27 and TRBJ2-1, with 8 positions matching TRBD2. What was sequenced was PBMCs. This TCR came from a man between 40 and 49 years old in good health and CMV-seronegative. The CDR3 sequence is CASRPGLVSNEQFF. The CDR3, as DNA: TGTGCCAGCAGACCGGGACTAGTTAGCAATGAGCAGTTCTTC.